The 16 T cell receptor beta chains below come from one sample, sequenced in a study of blood T cell repertoires in COVID-19. Repertoires were generated with immunoSEQ multiplex PCR, while TCRdb's copy carries only in-frame clones and drops some. The table records over 100,000 clones, over 80% of them present only once. The sample was peripheral blood. The receptor set was obtained from a woman aged 55 to 70 with acute or convalescent COVID-19.

The chain carries TRBV28 and TRBJ1-2; perhaps TRBD1 as D (5 bases). Trimming took off 1 base at V and 4 bases at J, with 13 bases between the two ends. Germline lookup yields CDR1 MDHEN and CDR2 SYDVKM. This CDR3 comprises 15 residues. CDR3 in amino acids: CASSLSMGGVYGYTF. As DNA, the CDR3 is TGTGCCAGCAGTTTATCCATGGGAGGGGTCTATGGCTACACCTTC.

This chain links TRBV28 with TRBJ1-1; 7 bases are a match to TRBD1. The CDR3 has 15 amino acids. Germline-derived CDR1 and CDR2 are MDHEN and SYDVKM. Germline trimming cut 2 bases from V and 4 bases from J; bases unmatched to any gene: 7. The CDR3 sequence: CASSLPSTGTTEAFF. The CDR3 DNA sequence: TGTGCCAGCAGTTTACCCTCGACAGGGACCACTGAAGCTTTCTTT.

The J gene is TRBJ1-5, the V gene TRBV28, with 11 bases matching TRBD1. CDR1 and CDR2 (germline): MDHEN, SYDVKM. This CDR3 is built from 16 residues. Trimming cost V 7 bases and J 11 bases; bases outside gene matches: 16. The DNA of the CDR3 is TGTGCCAGCACCAGAGCCGGGACAGGGGGTTATTCCGCCCAGCATTTT. It translates to CASTRAGTGGYSAQHF. The variable domain in full, completed from reference TRBV28 and TRBJ1-5, reads DVKVTQSSRYLVKRTGEKVFLECVQDMDHENMFWYRQDPGLGLRLIYFSYDVKMKEKGDIPEGYSVSREKKERFSLILESASTNQTSMYLCASTRAGTGGYSAQHFGDGTRLSIL.

This chain connects TRBV19 to TRBJ1-4; TRBD1 matches 8 bases. The CDR3 runs 15 residues. Germline trimming cut 3 bases from V and 5 bases from J; bases unmatched to any gene: 5. Germline V gene sequence: CDR1 LNHDA, CDR2 SQIVND (reference sequence). CDR3 sequence (DNA): TGTGCCAGTAGTATCAGGACAGGGAGGAATGAAAAACTGTTTTTT. Translated, it gives CASSIRTGRNEKLFF.

Only a few counts were recorded for this clone. The chain recombines TRBV5-1 with TRBJ2-1; 14 nucleotides match TRBD2. The CDR3 contains 17 residues. Losses at the gene ends were 4 bases for V and 3 bases for J; bases not matched to a gene: 6. CDR1 is SGHRS and CDR2 is YFSETQ in the germline V gene. The CDR3 is CASSRGTSGSFYNEQFF. CDR3 DNA: TGCGCCAGCAGCCGCGGGACTAGCGGGAGTTTCTACAATGAGCAGTTCTTC.

The chain links TRBV6-2 or TRBV6-3 to TRBJ2-1; 16 nucleotides align to TRBD2. CDR3 length: 18 amino acids. Germline CDR1 reads MNHEY; CDR2 reads SVGEGT. With 2 bases clipped from V and 0 bases from J, the junction kept 1 base outside the gene matches. The CDR3 coding sequence is TGTGCCAGCAGTTACGGGACTAGCGGGAGGGGCTCCTACAATGAGCAGTTCTTC. It encodes CASSYGTSGRGSYNEQFF.

This rearrangement joins TRBV5-1 to TRBJ2-7; D unresolved. CDR3 length: 15 amino acids. Germline V CDR1 and CDR2: SGHRS, YFSETQ. V lost 0 bases to trimming and J lost 3 bases, with 13 bases between them. CDR3 DNA: TGCGCCAGCAGCTTGGAGCCCGGTCGCCGCTACGAGCAGTACTTC. Protein: CASSLEPGRRYEQYF.

The chain couples TRBV28 to TRBJ1-2; D is undetermined. This CDR3 spans 13 amino acids. V dropped 6 bases and J dropped 8 bases, with 16 bases sitting between them. The V gene's germline CDR1 is MDHEN and CDR2 SYDVKM. The CDR3 DNA follows: TGTGCCAGCAGACCCACCGGAGGGCGCGGCTACACCTTC. Translated: CASRPTGGRGYTF.

V is TRBV4-1 and J is TRBJ1-4, with 10 bases identical to TRBD1. Per the germline V gene, CDR1 is MGHRA and CDR2 is YSYEKL. The CDR3 length is 16 residues. After removal of 3 bases from V and 8 bases from J, the junction contained 9 bases not matched to a gene. The CDR3 DNA is TGCGCCAGCAGCCAGAGGTACGGGACAGGGGACGAAAAACTGTTTTTT. Translation gives CASSQRYGTGDEKLFF.

This clone was seen a handful of times. The genes are TRBV3-1 (or the pseudogene TRBV3-2) and TRBJ2-1; 11 positions agree with TRBD2. The V and J ends lost 5 bases and 7 bases, in that order; junction bases with no gene match: 7. Looked up from germline, CDR1 is LGHDT and CDR2 is YNNKEL (reference sequence). The CDR3 is 15 amino acids. CDR3 loop: CASSSRLAGMNEQFF. The CDR3 region has the DNA TGTGCCAGCAGCTCCAGACTAGCGGGGATGAATGAGCAGTTCTTC.

This sequence joins TRBV6-6 and TRBJ2-3, with D maybe TRBD1 (6 bases). This CDR3 is built from 16 residues. Germline V lookup: CDR1 MNHNY, CDR2 SVGAGI (reference sequence). The V end was cut by 1 base, the J end by 0 bases, with 11 bases between. In nucleotides, the CDR3 is TGTGCCAGCAGTTACTGGACAGCGGCTAGCACAGATACGCAGTATTTT. It translates to CASSYWTAASTDTQYF.

This clone is a singleton in its sample. V and J are TRBV19 and TRBJ1-2; 7 bases fit TRBD1. In germline, CDR1 is LNHDA, CDR2 SQIVND (reference sequence). The CDR3 totals 14 residues. V shed 6 bases and J 7 bases; nucleotides not matched to a gene: 11. As DNA, the CDR3 is TGTGCCAGTAGACCTAGGGGGCCGGGCTCTGGCTACACCTTC. It codes for CASRPRGPGSGYTF.

V gene TRBV7-6 combines with J gene TRBJ1-2; 7 bases align to TRBD1. CDR1 is SGHVS, CDR2 FNYEAQ, per germline. The CDR3 has 18 amino acids. V gave up 0 bases and J gave up 2 bases; unmatched junction bases: 12. The CDR3 sequence: CASSLASPGTDGNYGYTF. CDR3 coding DNA: TGTGCCAGCAGCTTAGCATCTCCGGGGACAGACGGGAACTATGGCTACACCTTC.

V is TRBV4-3 and J is TRBJ1-2; D uncertain. Germline V CDR1 and CDR2: LGHNA, YSLEER. Trimming shortened V by 2 bases and J by 5 bases, and 9 bases separated the two germline ends. This CDR3 has 13 amino acids. DNA of the CDR3: TGCGCCAGCAGCCAAATCGACGGGTATGGCTACACCTTC. Its translation is CASSQIDGYGYTF.

This clone was seen only a few times. This sequence joins TRBV27 and TRBJ1-1; D call uncertain. CDR1 and CDR2 from the germline V gene are MNHEY and SMNVEV (reference sequence). The germline V and J ends were trimmed by 1 base and 0 bases, with 12 bases remaining between them. This CDR3 has 16 residues. CDR3 in amino acids: CASSLWQPRMNTEAFF. The CDR3 DNA reads as TGTGCCAGCAGTTTATGGCAACCGAGGATGAACACTGAAGCTTTCTTT.

This chain joins TRBV6-6 and TRBJ1-2; no clear D gene. The germline CDR1 and CDR2 sequences are MNHNY and SVGAGI (reference sequence). Trimming stripped 3 bases from V and 5 bases from J, with 10 bases between. The length of the CDR3 is 13 residues. The CDR3 DNA is TGTGCCAGCAGTTATGGAGCAGATTATGGCTACACCTTC. Protein: CASSYGADYGYTF.